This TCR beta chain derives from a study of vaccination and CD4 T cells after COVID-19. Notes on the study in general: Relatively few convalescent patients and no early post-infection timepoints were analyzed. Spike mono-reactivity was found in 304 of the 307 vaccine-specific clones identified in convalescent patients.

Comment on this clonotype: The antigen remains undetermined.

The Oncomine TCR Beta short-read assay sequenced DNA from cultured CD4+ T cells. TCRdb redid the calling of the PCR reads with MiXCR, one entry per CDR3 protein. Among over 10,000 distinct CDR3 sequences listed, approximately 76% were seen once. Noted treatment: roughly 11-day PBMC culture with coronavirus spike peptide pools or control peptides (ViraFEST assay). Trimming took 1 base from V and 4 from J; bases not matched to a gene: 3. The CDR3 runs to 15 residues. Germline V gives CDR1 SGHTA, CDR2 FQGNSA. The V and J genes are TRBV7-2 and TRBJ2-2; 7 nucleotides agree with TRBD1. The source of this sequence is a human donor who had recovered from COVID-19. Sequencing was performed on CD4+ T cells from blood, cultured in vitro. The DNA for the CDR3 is TGTGCCAGCAGCTTAGGACAGGGTGGCACCGGGGAGCTGTTTTTT. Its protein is CASSLGQGGTGELFF.